This TCR beta chain was recovered during a study of cytomegalovirus exposure and HLA in healthy donors. Overall study context: Of approximately 400 genotyped donors, roughly 81% clustered with self-reported Caucasian donors. Findings and caveats of the study: Highly shared variants forming one cluster were likely a sequencing artifact. Later, an analysis found that common viral pathogens appeared to be linked with several of the most significant clusters. Previous analysis showed most TCR beta V segments were productive about 90% or about 30% of the time.

The V and J ends lost 1 base and 5 bases respectively, with 9 bases between them. This CDR3 is 14 amino acids long. Looked up from germline, CDR1 is MNHEY and CDR2 is SMNVEV (reference sequence). The study ran its PCR with 60 Vbeta and 13 Jbeta primers. Clones were sequenced by immunoSEQ multiplex PCR, and TCRdb holds only the in-frame ones, with some missing. The table shows tens of thousands of clones, with approximately 75% occurring only once. A remark on this clone: As yet, its antigen is unknown.

This chain links TRBV27 with TRBJ2-1, with D perhaps TRBD1 (5 bases). The receptor was derived from a man in his forties or fifties in good health and CMV-seropositive. Sequencing was performed on PBMCs. Here the CDR3 reads CASSLWGKNNEQFF. CDR3 coding DNA: TGTGCCAGCAGTTTATGGGGCAAAAACAATGAGCAGTTCTTC.